This TCR beta chain emerged from a study of T cells after posttransplantation cyclophosphamide. Study-level findings and limits: Skin or GI-infiltrating T cells shared few TRB sequences with blood. Later post-transplant blood repertoires were often dominated by donor CD8+ memory clones. TRB clonality was highly associated with recipient CMV seropositivity and reactivation.

On the day of bone marrow donation, the related graft donor provided peripheral blood. Trimming removed 5 bases from V and 2 bases from J, with 19 bases in between. There are 17 residues in the CDR3. The germline CDR1 and CDR2 sequences are SGHVS and FQNEAQ. The method was immunoSEQ multiplex PCR; TCRdb's version includes in-frame clones alone and lacks a portion of them. The sample comprises 66,000 or so clones, roughly 95% of which are singletons, and about 3.2% rests with the top ten. Regarding this clone: The antigen is not known.

Sequencing was performed on PBMCs. V and J are TRBV7-8 and TRBJ1-5, with D perhaps matching TRBD1 (6 bases). The source of this sequence is a woman aged 30 to 39 in good health and a related stem cell transplant donor. The CDR3 region is CASSRRPRTEGNQPQHF. CDR3 in DNA: TGTGCCAGCAGCCGACGCCCAAGGACAGAAGGCAATCAGCCCCAGCATTTT.